These 29 T cell receptor beta chains were sequenced from one sample in a study of PD-1 blockade in mismatch repair-deficient tumors. The repertoire was sequenced with immunoSEQ multiplex PCR; TCRdb's copy has only in-frame clones and lacks some. Of under 150,000 clones listed, 85% to 90% are singletons. The sequencing here drew on peripheral blood, taken 44 weeks after starting pembrolizumab. Receptors originate from an adult with mismatch repair-deficient cancer.

The gene calls are TRBV2 and TRBJ2-5, with no clear D. CDR1 and CDR2 from the germline V gene are SNHLY and FYNNEI. This CDR3 is built from 12 residues. Trimming took 3 bases from V and 3 from J, leaving 5 bases between them. For the CDR3, the DNA is TGTGCCAGCAGTGACAGAGAAGAGACCCAGTACTTC. Protein sequence: CASSDREETQYF.

The V gene is TRBV11-2, the J gene TRBJ2-7, with a possible D match to TRBD1 (7 bases). CDR1 is SGHAT and CDR2 is FQNNGV in the germline V gene. Trimming stripped 1 base from V and 6 bases from J, with 22 bases between. The CDR3 loop spans 17 amino acids. The CDR3 coding sequence is TGTGCCAGCAGCTTAGTCGCCCGACAGGGAGGTTTTGGCGAGCAGTACTTC. Translation gives CASSLVARQGGFGEQYF.

This clone was observed once. The chain links TRBV5-4 to TRBJ2-3; 9 bases match TRBD2. The V gene end was trimmed by 5 bases and the J gene end by 0 bases; junction bases not matched to a gene: 7. This CDR3 is 16 amino acids long. The germline CDR1 and CDR2 sequences are SGHNT and YYREEE (reference sequence). This chain's CDR3 is CASRTAGGPSTDTQYF. The CDR3 coding sequence is TGTGCCAGCAGAACCGCGGGAGGGCCTAGCACAGATACGCAGTATTTT. The complete variable domain, with remaining parts taken from reference TRBV5-4 and TRBJ2-3, reads ETGVTQSPTHLIKTRGQQVTLRCSSQSGHNTVSWYQQALGQGPQFIFQYYREEENGRGNFPPRFSGLQFPNYSSELNVNALELDDSALYLCASRTAGGPSTDTQYFGPGTRLTVL.

The gene calls are TRBV7-2 and TRBJ1-5; no clear D. V lost 2 bases to trimming and J lost 2 bases, with 7 bases between them. This CDR3 contains 14 residues. Germline assignment: CDR1 SGHTA and CDR2 FQGNSA. The CDR3 DNA follows: TGTGCCAGCAGCTTATTCGGAGGCAATCAGCCCCAGCATTTT. Translating it yields CASSLFGGNQPQHF.

J is TRBJ2-5 and V is TRBV29-1; 11 nucleotides agree with TRBD2. Germline trimming cut 3 bases from V and 4 bases from J; bases unmatched to any gene: 4. Germline CDR1 reads SQVTM; CDR2 reads ANQGSEA. The CDR3 runs 14 residues. The CDR3 DNA reads TGCAGCGTTGACGCCCTAGCGGGAGGAGAGACCCAGTACTTC. The encoded protein is CSVDALAGGETQYF.

The chain links TRBV9 to TRBJ2-7; a possible D gene is TRBD1 (6 bases). This CDR3 comprises 15 residues. CDR1 is SGDLS, CDR2 YYNGEE, per germline. Trimming left V 0 bases short and J 4 bases short, with 14 bases between. The CDR3 region is CASSVEAGAGYEQYF. The CDR3 DNA reads TGTGCCAGCAGCGTAGAGGCAGGGGCTGGGTACGAGCAGTACTTC.

CDR3 protein: CASSRTTGTDTQYF. DNA for the CDR3: TGTGCCAGCAGCCGTACCACAGGGACAGATACGCAGTATTTT. This chain uses TRBV4-2 with TRBJ2-3; tentatively, D is TRBD1 (6 bases). The CDR3 has 14 amino acids. The germline V and J ends were trimmed by 4 bases and 3 bases, with 11 bases remaining between them. Germline values: CDR1 LGHNA, CDR2 YNFKEQ.

The chain uses TRBV15 and TRBJ2-1, with a possible D match to TRBD1 (6 bases). V lost 2 bases, J lost 4 bases, and 9 bases lay in between. CDR1 LNHNV and CDR2 YYDKDF come from the germline V gene (reference sequence). CDR3 length: 14 residues. The CDR3 spells CATSRTTGYNEQFF. Here the CDR3 DNA reads TGTGCCACCAGCAGAACAACAGGGTACAATGAGCAGTTCTTC.

The chain joins TRBV4-2 to TRBJ1-3; weak D call: TRBD1 (5 bases). The CDR3 consists of 17 residues. Per the germline V gene, CDR1 is LGHNA and CDR2 is YNFKEQ. Trimming removed 4 bases at V and 2 bases at J, with 18 bases between. CDR3 nucleotides: TGTGCCAGCAGCCGGAGCGCCGACAGCAAAACTGGAAACACCATATATTTT. It encodes CASSRSADSKTGNTIYF.

The chain joins TRBV5-6 to TRBJ2-1; 10 bases match TRBD2. V trimming: 2 bases; J trimming: 6 bases; junction bases outside the gene matches: 17. In germline, CDR1 is SGHDT, CDR2 YYEEEE. The CDR3 sequence is 19 residues long. CDR3 DNA: TGTGCCAGCAGCTTATTCCAGGAGATACTAGCGGGGACACGCAATGAGCAGTTCTTC. This translates into CASSLFQEILAGTRNEQFF. The variable domain in full, completed from reference TRBV5-6 and TRBJ2-1, reads DAGVTQSPTHLIKTRGQQVTLRCSPKSGHDTVSWYQQALGQGPQFIFQYYEEEERQRGNFPDRFSGHQFPNYSSELNVNALLLGDSALYLCASSLFQEILAGTRNEQFFGPGTRLTVL.

The chain uses TRBV6-4 and TRBJ2-2; tentative D call: TRBD2 (5 bases). Germline-derived CDR1 and CDR2 are MRHNA and SNTAGT. This CDR3 contains 16 residues. With 6 bases removed from V and 3 bases from J, the gap between germline ends came to 17 bases. The CDR3 loop reads CASSRGPGLDTGELFF. CDR3 coding DNA: TGTGCCAGCAGCCGGGGTCCGGGCCTCGACACCGGGGAGCTGTTTTTT.

CDR3 amino acids: CASSLTNTEAFF. CDR3 nucleotide sequence: TGTGCCAGCAGCCTCACGAACACTGAAGCTTTCTTT. V and J are TRBV5-8 and TRBJ1-1, with D unresolved. CDR1 is SGHTS and CDR2 is YDEGEE in the germline V gene. V dropped 4 bases and J dropped 1 base, with 5 bases sitting between them. CDR3 length equals 12 residues.

The rearrangement links TRBV11-2 to TRBJ2-1, with D hard to call. The CDR3 runs to 12 residues. Germline CDR1 and CDR2: SGHAT and FQNNGV. The V end was cut by 4 bases, the J end by 8 bases, with 9 bases between. The CDR3 region is CASSSPGHEQFF. The CDR3, as DNA: TGTGCCAGCAGCTCCCCCGGCCATGAGCAGTTCTTC.

This chain uses TRBV9 with TRBJ2-1; TRBD2 matches 9 bases. Per the germline V gene, CDR1 is SGDLS and CDR2 is YYNGEE. The CDR3 sequence is 14 residues long. Trimming at V came to 3 bases and at J to 8 bases, leaving 6 bases not matched to a gene. CDR3: CASSEVAGDDEQFF. CDR3 nucleotides: TGTGCCAGCAGCGAGGTAGCGGGAGACGATGAGCAGTTCTTC.

The J gene is TRBJ1-1, the V gene TRBV27, with D perhaps matching TRBD1 (6 bases). Trimming stripped 2 bases from V and 4 bases from J, with 8 bases between. CDR3 length: 13 residues. Per germline, CDR1 MNHEY and CDR2 SMNVEV (reference sequence). In DNA, the CDR3 is TGTGCCAGCAGTTTAGGGGGCAGCACTGAAGCTTTCTTT. Its protein is CASSLGGSTEAFF.

This chain connects TRBV27 to TRBJ1-5, with TRBD1 as a possible D gene (6 bases). This CDR3 contains 15 residues. V was cut by 2 bases and J by 4 bases, with 12 bases left in between. The germline gives CDR1 MNHEY, CDR2 SMNVEV (reference sequence). The CDR3 region is CASSLSRGMNQPQHF. DNA of the CDR3: TGTGCCAGCAGTTTAAGCAGGGGTATGAATCAGCCCCAGCATTTT.

This clone was picked up many times. This sample also contains other DNA sequences that code for the same CDR3. V usage is TRBV6-4 and J usage is TRBJ1-5; D is uncertain. Trimming took off 3 bases at V and 1 base at J, with 4 bases between the two ends. In germline, CDR1 is MRHNA, CDR2 SNTAGT. This CDR3 has 13 residues. CDR3 region: CASSEGSNQPQHF. The CDR3, as DNA: TGTGCCAGCAGTGAGGGAAGCAATCAGCCCCAGCATTTT.

The rearrangement joins TRBV19 to TRBJ2-2; D remains unclear. The CDR3 covers 13 residues. Trimming stripped 3 bases from V and 4 bases from J, with 6 bases between. Germline CDR1 LNHDA, CDR2 SQIVND (reference sequence). CDR3 sequence (DNA): TGTGCCAGTAGTATTGGTCTCACCGGGGAGCTGTTTTTT. This sequence encodes CASSIGLTGELFF.

The rearrangement links TRBV11-2 to TRBJ2-7; perhaps D is TRBD1 or TRBD2 (5 bases each). The V end was cut by 3 bases, the J end by 7 bases, with 13 bases between. The germline gives CDR1 SGHAT, CDR2 FQNNGV. There are 13 residues in the CDR3. CDR3 in amino acids: CASSLIRWGEQYF. The DNA of the CDR3 is TGTGCCAGCAGCTTGATCAGGTGGGGGGAGCAGTACTTC.

The J gene is TRBJ2-7, the V gene TRBV4-3; the D gene is possibly TRBD1 (5 bases). CDR3 length: 17 residues. With 2 bases removed from V and 4 bases from J, the gap between germline ends came to 21 bases. From germline, CDR1 is LGHNA and CDR2 YSLEER. CDR3 DNA sequence: TGCGCCAGCAGCCAACCCCCCCAAGGGGATCTCCGGTACGAGCAGTACTTC. Translated, it gives CASSQPPQGDLRYEQYF.

The chain has TRBV19 and TRBJ1-2; no clear D gene. The CDR3 sequence is 11 residues long. The germline V and J ends were trimmed by 2 bases and 6 bases, with 4 bases remaining between them. Germline V gene data show CDR1 as LNHDA and CDR2 as SQIVND (reference sequence). CDR3 sequence reads: CASSIRDGYTF. The CDR3 region has the DNA TGTGCCAGTAGTATAAGGGATGGCTACACCTTC.

V and J are TRBV2 and TRBJ2-6, with no clear D. V lost 7 bases and J lost 0, with 7 bases in between. The CDR3 is 14 residues long. From germline, CDR1 is SNHLY and CDR2 FYNNEI. DNA for the CDR3: TGTGCCAGCACCGCTAGCTCTGGGGCCAACGTCCTGACTTTC. Translation: CASTASSGANVLTF.

This chain connects TRBV7-9 to TRBJ2-2, with 8 bases fitting TRBD1. CDR1 and CDR2 (germline): SEHNR, FQNEAQ (reference sequence). V gave up 5 bases and J gave up 8 bases; unmatched junction bases: 7. The CDR3 is 14 residues long. The CDR3 nucleotides read TGTGCCAGCAGCGCGACAGGGGTTTCGGGGGAGCTGTTTTTT. This gives the protein CASSATGVSGELFF.

Worth noting for this clone: The junction departs from germline at one end; a sequencing error may be responsible. This chain uses TRBV15 with TRBJ2-2; 10 nucleotides agree with TRBD1. Per germline, CDR1 LNHNV and CDR2 YYDKDF (reference sequence). The CDR3 is 15 amino acids. DNA for the CDR3: TGTGCCGCCAGCTTGGACAGGGGGTACACCGGGGAGCTGTTTTTT. Residues: CAASLDRGYTGELFF.

J is TRBJ2-1 and V is TRBV28, with a possible D match to TRBD1 (6 bases). V lost 7 bases and J 6 bases, leaving 16 bases between the germline ends. Germline V gene sequence: CDR1 MDHEN, CDR2 SYDVKM. The CDR3 covers 14 residues. CDR3 loop: CASTRDIGPNEQFF. The CDR3 DNA follows: TGTGCCAGCACCCGGGACATCGGACCCAATGAGCAGTTCTTC.

The chain has TRBV29-1 and TRBJ2-3, with TRBD2 matching 11 bases. Germline CDR1 SQVTM, CDR2 ANQGSEA. V trimming: 7 bases; J trimming: 0 bases; junction bases outside the gene matches: 9. The CDR3 runs to 16 residues. CDR3 sequence reads: CSGSRGLADSTDTQYF. The CDR3 DNA reads TGCAGCGGCAGTAGGGGACTAGCGGATAGCACAGATACGCAGTATTTT.

This sequence joins TRBV6-6 and TRBJ2-2; D might be TRBD1 (5 bases). Germline-derived CDR1 and CDR2 are MNHNY and SVGAGI (reference sequence). The CDR3 runs 14 residues. With 2 bases removed from V and 6 bases from J, the gap between germline ends came to 10 bases. The CDR3 DNA sequence: TGTGCCAGCAGTTACGCACAGGTGGCCGGGGAGCTGTTTTTT. Translation: CASSYAQVAGELFF.

This clone was counted between two and nine times. The rearrangement links TRBV4-3 to TRBJ2-5, with D uncertain. Looked up from germline, CDR1 is LGHNA and CDR2 is YSLEER. CDR3 size: 15 residues. Trimming cost V 5 bases and J 1 base, with 14 bases left between them. CDR3 protein: CASSATGRPQETQYF. The DNA of the CDR3 is TGCGCCAGCAGCGCAACCGGACGGCCCCAAGAGACCCAGTACTTC.

The chain has TRBV28 and TRBJ2-1; D ambiguous. CDR1 and CDR2 (germline): MDHEN, SYDVKM. This CDR3 comprises 14 residues. Trimming left V 2 bases short and J 7 bases short, with 12 bases between. CDR3 nucleotides: TGTGCCAGCAGTTTACCCTCGATCCTTAATGAGCAGTTCTTC. It codes for CASSLPSILNEQFF.